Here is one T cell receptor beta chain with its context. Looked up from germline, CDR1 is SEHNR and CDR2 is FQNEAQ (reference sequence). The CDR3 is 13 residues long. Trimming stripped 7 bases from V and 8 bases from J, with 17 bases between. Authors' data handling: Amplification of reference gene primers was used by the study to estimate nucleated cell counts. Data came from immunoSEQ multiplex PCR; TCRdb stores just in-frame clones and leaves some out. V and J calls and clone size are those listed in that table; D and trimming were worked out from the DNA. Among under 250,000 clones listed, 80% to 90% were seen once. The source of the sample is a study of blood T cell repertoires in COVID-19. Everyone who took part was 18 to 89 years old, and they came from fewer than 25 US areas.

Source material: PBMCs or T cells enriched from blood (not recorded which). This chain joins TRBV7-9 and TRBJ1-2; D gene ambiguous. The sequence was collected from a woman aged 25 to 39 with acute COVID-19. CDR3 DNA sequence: TGTGCCAGCACCCCCCGGGATACGGAGGGCTACACCTTC. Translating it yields CASTPRDTEGYTF. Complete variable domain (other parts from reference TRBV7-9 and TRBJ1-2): DTGVSQNPRHKITKRGQNVTFRCDPISEHNRLYWYRQTLGQGPEFLTYFQNEAQLEKSRLLSDRFSAERPKGSFSTLEIQRTEQGDSAMYLCASTPRDTEGYTFGSGTRLTVV.